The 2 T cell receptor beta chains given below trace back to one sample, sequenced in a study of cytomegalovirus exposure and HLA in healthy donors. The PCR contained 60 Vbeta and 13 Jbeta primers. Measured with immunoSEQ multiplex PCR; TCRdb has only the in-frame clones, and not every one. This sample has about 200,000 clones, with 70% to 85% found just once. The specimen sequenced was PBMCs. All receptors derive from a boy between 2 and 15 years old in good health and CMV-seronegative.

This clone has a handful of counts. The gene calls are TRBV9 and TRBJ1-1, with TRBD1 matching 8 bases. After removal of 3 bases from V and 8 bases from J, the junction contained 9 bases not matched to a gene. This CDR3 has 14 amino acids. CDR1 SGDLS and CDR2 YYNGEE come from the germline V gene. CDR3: CASSGGQGGSEAFF. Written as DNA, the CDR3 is TGTGCCAGCAGCGGCGGACAGGGTGGTTCGGAAGCTTTCTTT.

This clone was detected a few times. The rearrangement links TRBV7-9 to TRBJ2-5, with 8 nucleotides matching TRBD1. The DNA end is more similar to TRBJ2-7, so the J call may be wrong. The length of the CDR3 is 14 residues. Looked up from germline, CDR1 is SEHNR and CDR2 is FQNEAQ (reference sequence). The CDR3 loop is CASSLDRDPYEQYF. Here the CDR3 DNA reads TGTGCCAGCAGCTTGGACAGGGACCCCTACGAGCAGTACTTC.